This TCR beta chain is drawn from a study of T cell repertoires in cytomegalovirus infection. TCRdb recomputed calls from the reads with MiXCR, one row per CDR3 protein. This sample has a few hundred thousand distinct CDR3 sequences, with 26% found just once. The study's findings and limits: HLA-C-restricted TCR beta clonotypes specific for CMV led the ex vivo response.

The germline V and J ends were trimmed by 5 bases and 0 bases, with 11 bases remaining between them. CDR1 is MDHEN and CDR2 is SYDVKM in the germline V gene. The CDR3 has 15 residues. Worth noting for this clonotype: The antigen is undetermined.

This TCR derives from a human donor in good health (CMV status not recorded). Some clones in this sample may be carry-over from other donors' samples. Sequencing used PBMCs. This chain uses TRBV28 with TRBJ2-1, with D possibly TRBD2 on 5 matching bases. CDR3: CASSRSGYSYNEQFF. The DNA of the CDR3 is TGTGCCAGCAGTCGATCGGGATACTCCTACAATGAGCAGTTCTTC.